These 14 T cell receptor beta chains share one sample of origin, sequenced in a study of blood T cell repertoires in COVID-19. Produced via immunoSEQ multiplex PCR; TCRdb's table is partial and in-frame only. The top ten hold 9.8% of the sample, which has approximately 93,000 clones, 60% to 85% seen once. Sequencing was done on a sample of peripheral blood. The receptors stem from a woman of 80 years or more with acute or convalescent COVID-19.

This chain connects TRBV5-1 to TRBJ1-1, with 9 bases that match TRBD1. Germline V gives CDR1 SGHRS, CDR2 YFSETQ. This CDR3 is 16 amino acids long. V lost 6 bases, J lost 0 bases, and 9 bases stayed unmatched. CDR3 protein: CASNLPGQGMNTEAFF. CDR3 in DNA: TGCGCCAGCAACCTACCGGGACAGGGTATGAACACTGAAGCTTTCTTT.

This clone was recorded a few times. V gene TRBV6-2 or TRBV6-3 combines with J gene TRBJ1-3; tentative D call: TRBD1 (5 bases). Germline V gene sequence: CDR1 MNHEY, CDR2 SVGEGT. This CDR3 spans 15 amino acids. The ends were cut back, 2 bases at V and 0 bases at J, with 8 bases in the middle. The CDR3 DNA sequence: TGTGCCAGCAGTTACGGCGGGGGCTCTGGAAACACCATATATTTT. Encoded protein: CASSYGGGSGNTIYF.

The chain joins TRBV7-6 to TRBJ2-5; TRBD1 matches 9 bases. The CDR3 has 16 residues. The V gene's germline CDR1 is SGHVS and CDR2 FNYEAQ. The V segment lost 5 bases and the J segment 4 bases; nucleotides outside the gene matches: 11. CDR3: CASSVEASGQGETQYF. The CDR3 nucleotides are TGTGCCAGCAGCGTAGAAGCGTCGGGACAGGGAGAGACCCAGTACTTC.

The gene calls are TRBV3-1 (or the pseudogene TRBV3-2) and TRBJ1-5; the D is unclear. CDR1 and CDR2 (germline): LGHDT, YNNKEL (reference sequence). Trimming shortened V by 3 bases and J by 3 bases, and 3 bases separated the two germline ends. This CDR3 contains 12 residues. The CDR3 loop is CASSHLNQPQHF. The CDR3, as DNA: TGTGCCAGCAGCCACCTCAATCAGCCCCAGCATTTT.

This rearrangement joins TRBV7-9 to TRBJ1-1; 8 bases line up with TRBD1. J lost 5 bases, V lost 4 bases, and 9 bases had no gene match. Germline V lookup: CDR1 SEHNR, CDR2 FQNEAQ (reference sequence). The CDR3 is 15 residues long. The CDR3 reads CASSSHAGGLTEAFF. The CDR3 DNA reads TGTGCCAGCAGCTCGCACGCAGGGGGCTTAACTGAAGCTTTCTTT. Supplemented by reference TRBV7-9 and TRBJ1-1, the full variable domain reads DTGVSQNPRHKITKRGQNVTFRCDPISEHNRLYWYRQTLGQGPEFLTYFQNEAQLEKSRLLSDRFSAERPKGSFSTLEIQRTEQGDSAMYLCASSSHAGGLTEAFFGQGTRLTVV.

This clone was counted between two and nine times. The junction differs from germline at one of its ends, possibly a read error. The DNA of the CDR3 is TGTGCTAGCAGCCCCGGACAGGGTGAGGGCGAGCAGTACTTC. Translation: CASSPGQGEGEQYF. The V gene is TRBV7-7, the J gene TRBJ2-7; 8 nucleotides match TRBD1. CDR1 and CDR2 (germline): SSHAT, FNYEAQ (reference sequence). This CDR3 spans 14 amino acids.

CDR3 sequence: CASREQLAGVQETQYF. The CDR3 DNA reads as TGTGCCAGCAGGGAACAGCTAGCGGGAGTCCAAGAGACCCAGTACTTC. The chain joins TRBV2 to TRBJ2-5; TRBD2 matches 10 bases. The length of the CDR3 is 16 residues. With 6 bases clipped from V and 1 base from J, the junction kept 8 bases outside the gene matches. Germline values: CDR1 SNHLY, CDR2 FYNNEI.

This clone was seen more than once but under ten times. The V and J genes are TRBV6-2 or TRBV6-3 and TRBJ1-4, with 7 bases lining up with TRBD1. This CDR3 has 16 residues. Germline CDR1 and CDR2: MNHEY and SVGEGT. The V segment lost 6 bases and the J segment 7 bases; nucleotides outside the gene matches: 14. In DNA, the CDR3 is TGTGCCAGCAGCCCTCGACCCGGGACAGCAGGTGAAAAACTGTTTTTT. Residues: CASSPRPGTAGEKLFF.

This CDR3 is CAISATTSGGSYEQYF. Written as DNA, the CDR3 is TGTGCCATCAGTGCGACGACTAGCGGGGGGTCGTACGAGCAGTACTTC. This chain joins TRBV10-3 and TRBJ2-7, with 13 bases identical to TRBD2. CDR1 ENHRY and CDR2 SYGVKD come from the germline V gene. This CDR3 has 16 residues. J was trimmed by 4 bases and V by 4 bases; bases with no gene match: 7.

CDR3: CASGQGTYEQYF. DNA for the CDR3: TGTGCCAGCGGACAGGGGACCTACGAGCAGTACTTC. V usage is TRBV28 and J usage is TRBJ2-7, with 9 bases identical to TRBD1. V shed 8 bases, J shed 2 bases, and the junction held 1 base outside the gene matches. The CDR3 has 12 amino acids. Germline values: CDR1 MDHEN, CDR2 SYDVKM.

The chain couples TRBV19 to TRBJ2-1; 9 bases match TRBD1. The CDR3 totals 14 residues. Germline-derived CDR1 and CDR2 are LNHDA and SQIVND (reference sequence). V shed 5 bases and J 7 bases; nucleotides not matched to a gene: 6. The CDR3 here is CASSRQGGGNEQFF. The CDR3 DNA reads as TGTGCCAGTAGTCGACAGGGGGGAGGTAATGAGCAGTTCTTC.

This CDR3 is CASSLAATANYGYTF. CDR3 sequence (DNA): TGTGCCAGCAGCTTAGCGGCGACAGCTAACTATGGCTACACCTTC. The chain employs TRBV7-9 and TRBJ1-2; D is possibly TRBD1 (5 bases). CDR1 SEHNR and CDR2 FQNEAQ come from the germline V gene (reference sequence). Trimming removed 0 bases from V and 0 bases from J, with 8 bases in between. The CDR3 loop spans 15 amino acids.

The CDR3 DNA reads TGTGCCAGCAGCCCGGGGCAGGGGTTGGGGACCCAGTACTTC. This encodes CASSPGQGLGTQYF. The V and J genes are TRBV7-9 and TRBJ2-5; TRBD1 is a possible D gene (6 bases). The CDR3 has 14 amino acids. V dropped 5 bases and J dropped 7 bases, with 17 bases sitting between them. Germline V lookup: CDR1 SEHNR, CDR2 FQNEAQ (reference sequence).

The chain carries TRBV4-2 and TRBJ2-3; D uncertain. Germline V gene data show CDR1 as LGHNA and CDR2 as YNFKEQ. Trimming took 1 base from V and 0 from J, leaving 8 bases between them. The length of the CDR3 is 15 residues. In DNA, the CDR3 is TGTGCCAGCAGCCAAGTGGGCGAGAGCACAGATACGCAGTATTTT. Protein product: CASSQVGESTDTQYF.